This T cell receptor (beta chain) was observed in a study of blood T cell repertoires in COVID-19. As for the study in general: Each recovered donor of Cohort 3 presented with two negative PCRs, clearance, or symptom resolution. COVID-19 samples, acute and convalescent, were from the United States, Italy and Spain.

Everyone who took part was roughly 18 to 89 years old, and they came from 24 US areas. Germline V gene data show CDR1 as SNHLY and CDR2 as FYNNEI. The CDR3 sequence is 17 residues long. V was shortened by 6 bases and J by 7 bases, with 25 bases between the two germline ends. Here immunoSEQ multiplex PCR was the method, and the copy in TCRdb shows in-frame clones only, minus some. This table holds hundreds of thousands of clones, 88% found once. The specimen was PBMCs or T cells enriched from blood (not recorded which). The rearrangement links TRBV2 to TRBJ1-5; perhaps TRBD1 as D (6 bases). The sequence was obtained from a woman aged 55 to 70 in a cohort exposed to, infected with or recovered from COVID-19 (not recorded which). The CDR3, as DNA: TGTGCCAGCAGCGACTTGCTGCAGGGGAGATTCAGCCAGCCCCAGCATTTT. Encoded protein: CASSDLLQGRFSQPQHF.